The 8 T cell receptor beta chains below all came from one sample that was sequenced in a study of T cells in tuberculosis. The data were produced by immunoSEQ multiplex PCR, yet TCRdb's version contains in-frame clones alone and is incomplete. The sample has around 30,000 clones; over 85% are singletons. The material sequenced was PBMCs. The receptors here all came from a donor aged 10-29 years with latent tuberculosis or without tuberculosis infection.

The gene calls are TRBV5-6 and TRBJ1-5; possibly TRBD1 for D (6 bases). The germline V and J ends were trimmed by 1 base and 11 bases, with 22 bases remaining between them. CDR1 is SGHDT and CDR2 is YYEEEE in the germline V gene. The CDR3 sequence is 16 residues long. The CDR3 region is CASSLLSRGGVGAQHF. For the CDR3, the DNA is TGTGCCAGCAGCTTGTTATCACGAGGGGGAGTTGGGGCCCAGCATTTT.

This sequence joins TRBV28 and TRBJ2-1; D might be TRBD1 (5 bases). This CDR3 has 13 amino acids. CDR1 MDHEN and CDR2 SYDVKM come from the germline V gene. V lost 5 bases and J lost 4, with 9 bases in between. The chain's CDR3 is CASSADSYNEQFF. The CDR3 DNA reads TGTGCCAGCAGTGCCGACAGTTACAATGAGCAGTTCTTC.

The chain employs TRBV19 and TRBJ2-7, with 10 bases aligning to TRBD2. Germline-derived CDR1 and CDR2 are LNHDA and SQIVND (reference sequence). With V trimmed by 6 bases and J by 2 bases, 7 bases remained unmatched. This CDR3 has 15 amino acids. The CDR3 region is CASSPGLASTYEQYF. Written as DNA, the CDR3 is TGTGCCAGTAGCCCGGGACTAGCGAGCACCTACGAGCAGTACTTC.

The chain joins TRBV7-2 to TRBJ1-4; 11 bases agree with TRBD1. This CDR3 is built from 15 residues. Germline loops: CDR1 SGHTA, CDR2 FQGNSA. Trimming took 5 bases from V and 7 from J; bases not matched to a gene: 6. The CDR3 sequence is CASSPTGTGGEKLFF. Here the CDR3 DNA reads TGTGCCAGCAGCCCGACCGGGACAGGGGGTGAAAAACTGTTTTTT.

The CDR3, as DNA: TGCAGCGTTCGCAGGGGGGATGAGCAGTTCTTC. It codes for CSVRRGDEQFF. This chain joins TRBV29-1 and TRBJ2-1; D may be TRBD1 (7 bases). Trimming took 5 bases from V and 8 from J, leaving 10 bases between them. CDR1 and CDR2 (germline): SQVTM, ANQGSEA. The CDR3 is 11 amino acids.

V usage is TRBV5-1 and J usage is TRBJ2-5, with D unclear. V was cut by 5 bases and J by 1 base, with 15 bases left in between. The CDR3 is made up of 15 amino acids. Germline V gene data show CDR1 as SGHRS and CDR2 as YFSETQ. DNA of the CDR3: TGCGCCAGCAGTTGGTCCCTAGGTTTCCAAGAGACCCAGTACTTC. Protein sequence: CASSWSLGFQETQYF.

The chain uses TRBV5-6 and TRBJ1-5; 9 nucleotides agree with TRBD1. Germline assignment: CDR1 SGHDT and CDR2 YYEEEE. V shed 2 bases, J shed 5 bases, and the junction held 8 bases outside the gene matches. This CDR3 comprises 16 residues. Here the CDR3 DNA reads TGTGCCAGCAGCTTCGCGGGACAGGGTATCCATCAGCCCCAGCATTTT. Translation gives CASSFAGQGIHQPQHF.

The chain is built from TRBV7-2 and TRBJ1-1, with D unclear. Trimming removed 2 bases at V and 1 base at J, with 8 bases between. Germline V CDR1 and CDR2: SGHTA, FQGNSA. The CDR3 is 14 amino acids. In nucleotides, the CDR3 is TGTGCCAGCAGCTTAAGGGCGGGGAACACTGAAGCTTTCTTT. Its translation: CASSLRAGNTEAFF.